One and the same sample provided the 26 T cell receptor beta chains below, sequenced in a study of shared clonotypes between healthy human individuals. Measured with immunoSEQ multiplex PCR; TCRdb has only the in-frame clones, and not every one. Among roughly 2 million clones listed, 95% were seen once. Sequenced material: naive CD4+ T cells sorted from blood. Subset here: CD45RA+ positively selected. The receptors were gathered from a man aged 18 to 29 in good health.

CDR3 in amino acids: CASTGTSDSYEQYF. CDR3 nucleotide sequence: TGTGCCAGTACAGGGACTAGCGATTCCTACGAGCAGTACTTC. The chain is built from TRBV6-1 and TRBJ2-7; 10 bases map to TRBD2. The CDR3 runs to 14 residues. The V gene's germline CDR1 is MNHNS and CDR2 SASEGT. V trimming: 9 bases; J trimming: 1 base; junction bases outside the gene matches: 6.

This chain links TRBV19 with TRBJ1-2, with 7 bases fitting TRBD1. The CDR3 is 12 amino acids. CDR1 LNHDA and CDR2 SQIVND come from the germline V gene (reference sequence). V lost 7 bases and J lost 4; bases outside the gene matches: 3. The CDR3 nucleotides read TGTGCCAGTACAGACAGGGCCTATGGCTACACCTTC. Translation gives CASTDRAYGYTF.

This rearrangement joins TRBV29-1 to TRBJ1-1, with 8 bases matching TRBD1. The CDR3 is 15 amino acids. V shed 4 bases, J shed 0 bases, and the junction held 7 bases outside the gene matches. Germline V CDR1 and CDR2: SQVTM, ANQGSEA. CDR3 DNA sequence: TGCAGCGTTGTTAGACAGGGGCTCATGAACACTGAAGCTTTCTTT. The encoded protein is CSVVRQGLMNTEAFF.

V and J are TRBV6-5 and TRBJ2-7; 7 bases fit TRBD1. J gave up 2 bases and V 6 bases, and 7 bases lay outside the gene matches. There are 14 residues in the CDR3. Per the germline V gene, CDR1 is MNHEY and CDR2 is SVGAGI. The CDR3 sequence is CASRYRQGPYEQYF. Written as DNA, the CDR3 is TGTGCCAGCAGGTATCGACAGGGACCCTACGAGCAGTACTTC.

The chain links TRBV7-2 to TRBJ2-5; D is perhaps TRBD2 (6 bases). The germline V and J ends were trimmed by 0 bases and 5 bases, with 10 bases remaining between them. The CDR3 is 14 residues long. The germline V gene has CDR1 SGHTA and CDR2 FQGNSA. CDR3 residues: CASSLAAGGETQYF. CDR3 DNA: TGTGCCAGCAGCTTAGCGGCAGGAGGGGAGACCCAGTACTTC.

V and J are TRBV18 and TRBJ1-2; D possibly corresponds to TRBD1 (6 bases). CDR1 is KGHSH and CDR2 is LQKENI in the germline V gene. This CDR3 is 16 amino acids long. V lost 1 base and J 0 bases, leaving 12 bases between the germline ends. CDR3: CASSPLGGSANYGYTF. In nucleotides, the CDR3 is TGTGCCAGCTCACCACTGGGGGGCAGCGCTAACTATGGCTACACCTTC.

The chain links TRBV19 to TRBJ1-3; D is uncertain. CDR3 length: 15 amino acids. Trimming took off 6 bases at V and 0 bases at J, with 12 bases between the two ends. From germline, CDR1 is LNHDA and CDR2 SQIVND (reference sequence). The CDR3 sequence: CASSKGILSGNTIYF. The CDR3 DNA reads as TGTGCCAGTAGCAAGGGAATTCTCTCTGGAAACACCATATATTTT.

Here the CDR3 DNA reads TGTGCCAGCAGCTTAGGAACGCAGGGGGCAGAGACCCAGTACTTC. This gives the protein CASSLGTQGAETQYF. The chain links TRBV11-2 to TRBJ2-5; 8 nucleotides match TRBD1. Germline V lookup: CDR1 SGHAT, CDR2 FQNNGV. J was trimmed by 4 bases and V by 1 base; bases with no gene match: 5. CDR3 size: 15 residues.

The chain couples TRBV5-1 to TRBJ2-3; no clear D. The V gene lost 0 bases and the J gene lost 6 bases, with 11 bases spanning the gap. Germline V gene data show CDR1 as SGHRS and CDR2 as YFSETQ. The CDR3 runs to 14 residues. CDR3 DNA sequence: TGCGCCAGCAGCTTGGCCTCCCCGCTGGATACGCAGTATTTT. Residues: CASSLASPLDTQYF.

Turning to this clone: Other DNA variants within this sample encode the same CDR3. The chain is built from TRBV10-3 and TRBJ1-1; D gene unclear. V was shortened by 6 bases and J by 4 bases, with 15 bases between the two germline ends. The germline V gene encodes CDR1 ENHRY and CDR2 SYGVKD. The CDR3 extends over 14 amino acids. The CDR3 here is CAISPGTGSTEAFF. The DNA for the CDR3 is TGTGCCATCAGCCCCGGTACCGGGAGCACTGAAGCTTTCTTT.

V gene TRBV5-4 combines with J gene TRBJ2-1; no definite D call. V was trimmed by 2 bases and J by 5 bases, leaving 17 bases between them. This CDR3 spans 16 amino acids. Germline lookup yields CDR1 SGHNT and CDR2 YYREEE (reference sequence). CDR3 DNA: TGTGCCAGCAGCTTACCCTCCGGGCGGCCAGACAATGAGCAGTTCTTC. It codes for CASSLPSGRPDNEQFF.

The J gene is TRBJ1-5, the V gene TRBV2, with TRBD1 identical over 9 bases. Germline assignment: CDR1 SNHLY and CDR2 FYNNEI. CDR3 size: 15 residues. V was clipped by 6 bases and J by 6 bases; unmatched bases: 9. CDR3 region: CASSLLGQGIQPQHF. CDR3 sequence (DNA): TGTGCCAGCAGCCTCTTGGGACAGGGCATTCAGCCCCAGCATTTT.

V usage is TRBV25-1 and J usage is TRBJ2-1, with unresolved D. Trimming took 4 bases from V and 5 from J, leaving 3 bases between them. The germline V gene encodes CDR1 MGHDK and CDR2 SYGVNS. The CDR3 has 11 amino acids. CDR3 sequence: CASSADNEQFF. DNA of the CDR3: TGTGCCAGCAGTGCGGACAATGAGCAGTTCTTC.

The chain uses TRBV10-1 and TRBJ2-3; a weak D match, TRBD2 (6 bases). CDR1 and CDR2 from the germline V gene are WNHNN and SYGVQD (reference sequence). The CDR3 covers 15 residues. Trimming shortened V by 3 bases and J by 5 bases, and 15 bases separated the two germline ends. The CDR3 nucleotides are TGCGCCAGCAGTGACCCCGAACTAGCAAGAGATACGCAGTATTTT. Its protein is CASSDPELARDTQYF.

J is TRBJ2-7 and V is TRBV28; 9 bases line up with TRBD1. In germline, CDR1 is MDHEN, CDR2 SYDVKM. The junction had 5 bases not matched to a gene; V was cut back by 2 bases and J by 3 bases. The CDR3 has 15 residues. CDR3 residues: CASSLLGQGYYEQYF. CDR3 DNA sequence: TGTGCCAGCAGTTTACTTGGACAGGGGTACTACGAGCAGTACTTC.

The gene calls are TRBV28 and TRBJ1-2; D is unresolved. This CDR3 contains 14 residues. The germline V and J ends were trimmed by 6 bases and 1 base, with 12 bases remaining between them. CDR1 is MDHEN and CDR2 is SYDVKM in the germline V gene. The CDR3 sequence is CASRLPTRNYGYTF. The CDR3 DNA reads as TGTGCCAGCAGACTACCGACACGTAACTATGGCTACACCTTC.

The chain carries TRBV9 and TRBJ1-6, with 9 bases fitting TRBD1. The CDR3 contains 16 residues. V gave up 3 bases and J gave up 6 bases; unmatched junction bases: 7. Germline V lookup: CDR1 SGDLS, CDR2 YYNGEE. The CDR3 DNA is TGTGCCAGCAGCGCGGGACAGGGACTACTTAATTCACCCCTCCACTTT. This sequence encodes CASSAGQGLLNSPLHF.

DNA for the CDR3: TGTGCCAGCAGTGAATATTTAATTCAACGGGAGACCCAGTACTTC. This codes for CASSEYLIQRETQYF. The chain uses TRBV6-1 and TRBJ2-5; no clear D gene. Germline CDR1 reads MNHNS; CDR2 reads SASEGT. Trimming removed 2 bases at V and 5 bases at J, with 15 bases between. The CDR3 is 15 residues long.

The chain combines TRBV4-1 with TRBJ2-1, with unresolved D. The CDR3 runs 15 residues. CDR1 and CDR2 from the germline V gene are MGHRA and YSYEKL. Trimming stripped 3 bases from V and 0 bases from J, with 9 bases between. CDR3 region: CASSHESSSYNEQFF. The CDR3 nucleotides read TGCGCCAGCAGCCATGAGTCGAGCTCCTACAATGAGCAGTTCTTC.

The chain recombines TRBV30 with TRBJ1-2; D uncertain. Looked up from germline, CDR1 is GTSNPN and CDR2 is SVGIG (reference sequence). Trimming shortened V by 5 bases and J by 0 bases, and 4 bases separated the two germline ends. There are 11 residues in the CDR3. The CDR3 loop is CAWYANYGYTF. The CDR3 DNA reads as TGTGCCTGGTATGCTAACTATGGCTACACCTTC.

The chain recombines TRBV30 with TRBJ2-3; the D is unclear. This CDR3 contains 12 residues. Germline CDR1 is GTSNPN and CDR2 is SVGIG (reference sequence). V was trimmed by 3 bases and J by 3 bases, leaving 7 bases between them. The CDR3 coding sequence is TGTGCCTGGAGGGAGCAGACAGATACGCAGTATTTT. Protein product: CAWREQTDTQYF. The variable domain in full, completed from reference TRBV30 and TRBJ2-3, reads SQTIHQWPATLVQPVGSPLSLECTVEGTSNPNLYWYRQAAGRGLQLLFYSVGIGQISSEVPQNLSASRPQDRQFILSSKKLLLSDSGFYLCAWREQTDTQYFGPGTRLTVL.

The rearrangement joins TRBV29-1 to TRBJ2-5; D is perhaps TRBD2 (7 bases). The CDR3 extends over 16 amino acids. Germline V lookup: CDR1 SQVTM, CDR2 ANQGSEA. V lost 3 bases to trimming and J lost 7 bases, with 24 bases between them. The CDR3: CSVDAPGLRAQGTQYF. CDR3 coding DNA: TGCAGCGTTGATGCCCCGGGACTAAGGGCACAGGGGACCCAGTACTTC.

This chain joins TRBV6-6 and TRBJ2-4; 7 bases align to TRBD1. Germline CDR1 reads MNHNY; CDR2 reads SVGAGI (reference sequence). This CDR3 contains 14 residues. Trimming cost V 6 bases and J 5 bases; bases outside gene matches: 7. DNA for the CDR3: TGTGCCAGCAGCCTTTTCGGACAGGAAAACATTCAGTACTTC. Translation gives CASSLFGQENIQYF.

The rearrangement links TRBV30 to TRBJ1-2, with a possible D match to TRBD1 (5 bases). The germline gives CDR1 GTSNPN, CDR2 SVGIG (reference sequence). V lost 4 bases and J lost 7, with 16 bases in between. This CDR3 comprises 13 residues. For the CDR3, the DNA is TGTGCCTGGAAGGGTCAGGGCCCTCCTGGCTACACCTTC. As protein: CAWKGQGPPGYTF. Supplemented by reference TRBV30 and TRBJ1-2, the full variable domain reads SQTIHQWPATLVQPVGSPLSLECTVEGTSNPNLYWYRQAAGRGLQLLFYSVGIGQISSEVPQNLSASRPQDRQFILSSKKLLLSDSGFYLCAWKGQGPPGYTFGSGTRLTVV.

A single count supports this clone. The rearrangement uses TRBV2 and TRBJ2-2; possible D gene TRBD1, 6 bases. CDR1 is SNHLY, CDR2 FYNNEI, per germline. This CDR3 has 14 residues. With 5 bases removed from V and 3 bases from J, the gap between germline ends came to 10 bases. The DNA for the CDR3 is TGTGCCAGCAGTTCCGGACAGTACACCGGGGAGCTGTTTTTT. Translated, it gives CASSSGQYTGELFF. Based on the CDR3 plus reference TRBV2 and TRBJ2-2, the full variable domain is EPEVTQTPSHQVTQMGQEVILRCVPISNHLYFYWYRQILGQKVEFLVSFYNNEISEKSEIFDDQFSVERPDGSNFTLKIRSTKLEDSAMYFCASSSGQYTGELFFGEGSRLTVL.

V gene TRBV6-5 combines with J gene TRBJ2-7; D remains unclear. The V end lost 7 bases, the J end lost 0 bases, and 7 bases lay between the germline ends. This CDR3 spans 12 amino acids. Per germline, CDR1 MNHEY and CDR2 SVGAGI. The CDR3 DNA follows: TGTGCCAGCAAGCCGGCCTCCTACGAGCAGTACTTC. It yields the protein CASKPASYEQYF.